The next 5 T cell receptor beta chains were all read from a single sample in a study of shared clonotypes between healthy human individuals (dated by TCRdb to the early 2020s). The library came from the immunoSEQ multiplex PCR assay. The immuneACCESS repertoire file appears here via TCRdb, limited to in-frame rearrangements. These files lack a portion of the clones; in checked studies, under half of the deficit traces to unresolved V genes, and the cause of the others is not known. Recorded for this sample are more than 2 million clones; approximately 95% of them occurred a single time. Of the sample, 0.13% is held by the ten largest clones. Sequencing was done on a sample of naive CD4+ T cells sorted from blood. This specimen's cell subset or site label, per the study, means: CD45RA+ positively selected. The receptors were gathered from a man between 18 and 35 years old in good health.

A few counts support this clone. V usage is TRBV30 and J usage is TRBJ1-4, with TRBD1 matching over 7 bases. Germline V gives CDR1 GTSNPN, CDR2 SVGIG (reference sequence). V was clipped by 5 bases and J by 10 bases; unmatched bases: 13. The CDR3 is 14 residues long. The CDR3 DNA follows: TGTGCCTGGGTCGATCGGGCAGGGGGTGGAAAACTGTTTTTT. It translates to CAWVDRAGGGKLFF. Complete variable domain (other parts from reference TRBV30 and TRBJ1-4): SQTIHQWPATLVQPVGSPLSLECTVEGTSNPNLYWYRQAAGRGLQLLFYSVGIGQISSEVPQNLSASRPQDRQFILSSKKLLLSDSGFYLCAWVDRAGGGKLFFGSGTQLSVL.

The gene calls are TRBV18 and TRBJ2-6, with D unresolved. The CDR3 consists of 16 residues. Trimming shortened V by 1 base and J by 0 bases, and 7 bases separated the two germline ends. Germline CDR1 KGHSH, CDR2 LQKENI. The CDR3 reads CASSPQRVSGANVLTF. The CDR3 bases are TGTGCCAGCTCACCACAACGAGTCTCTGGGGCCAACGTCCTGACTTTC.

This chain connects TRBV5-6 to TRBJ1-6, with D possibly being TRBD1 (6 bases). This CDR3 has 13 amino acids. Germline values: CDR1 SGHDT, CDR2 YYEEEE. The germline V and J ends were trimmed by 2 bases and 9 bases, with 9 bases remaining between them. The CDR3, as DNA: TGTGCCAGCAGCTTCACAGGGACTTCACCCCTCCACTTT. Its protein is CASSFTGTSPLHF. Complete variable domain (other parts from reference TRBV5-6 and TRBJ1-6): DAGVTQSPTHLIKTRGQQVTLRCSPKSGHDTVSWYQQALGQGPQFIFQYYEEEERQRGNFPDRFSGHQFPNYSSELNVNALLLGDSALYLCASSFTGTSPLHFGNGTRLTVT.

The rearrangement joins TRBV6-5 to TRBJ2-7; 15 bases are shared with TRBD2. The CDR3 has 16 residues. Looked up from germline, CDR1 is MNHEY and CDR2 is SVGAGI. Losses at the gene ends were 0 bases for V and 12 bases for J; bases not matched to a gene: 9. CDR3 nucleotide sequence: TGTGCCAGCAGTTACTCAACCGGACTAGCGGGAGGGGGTACGTACTTC. Its translation: CASSYSTGLAGGGTYF.

This CDR3 reads CASSQPGAGDEQFF. The DNA for the CDR3 is TGTGCCAGCAGCCAACCGGGGGCGGGCGATGAGCAGTTCTTC. The chain employs TRBV14 and TRBJ2-1; the D call may be TRBD1 or TRBD2 (6 bases each). Germline V gene data show CDR1 as SGHDN and CDR2 as FVKESK. CDR3 length: 14 residues. V lost 2 bases, J lost 8 bases, and 13 bases lay in between. Full variable domain (remainder filled in from reference TRBV14 and TRBJ2-1): EAGVTQFPSHSVIEKGQTVTLRCDPISGHDNLYWYRRVMGKEIKFLLHFVKESKQDESGMPNNRFLAERTGGTYSTLKVQPAELEDSGVYFCASSQPGAGDEQFFGPGTRLTVL.